This T cell receptor beta chain was sequenced in a study of shared clonotypes between healthy human individuals. The data were produced by immunoSEQ multiplex PCR, yet TCRdb's version contains in-frame clones alone and is incomplete. The table lists 2 million to 3 million clones, approximately 90% of them singletons. This CDR3 spans 15 amino acids. The germline CDR1 and CDR2 sequences are SEHNR and FQNEAQ (reference sequence). The J segment lost 2 bases and the V segment lost 3 bases, leaving 6 bases of the junction unmatched. This clone was recorded a few times. The TCR comes from a man between 18 and 29 years old in good health. Sequencing input: naive CD4+ T cells sorted from blood. Noted subset: CD45RA+ positively selected. The chain uses TRBV7-9 and TRBJ2-7; TRBD2 aligns across 8 bases. DNA of the CDR3: TGTGCCAGCAGCTTTGGTAGCGGGGCTACCTACGAGCAGTACTTC. It is translated as CASSFGSGATYEQYF.